This TCR beta chain is from a study of T cells after yellow fever vaccination. Each CDR3 protein gets one entry after TCRdb re-called the 5' RACE reads with MiXCR. The sample contains around 310,000 distinct CDR3 sequences, approximately 3.9% of which appear only once. The ends were cut back, 0 bases at V and 5 bases at J, with 19 bases in the middle. Germline assignment: CDR1 MNHEY and CDR2 SVGAGI. The CDR3 covers 17 residues. This clonotype was counted only a few times. Its antigen is unidentified. General study points: Repertoires sorted by FACS could include abundant clonotypes that are contaminants from the bulk population. Just a small share of clonotypes turned up in the CD4 compartment as well as the CD8 compartment.

V gene TRBV6-5 combines with J gene TRBJ1-2; D might be TRBD1 (5 bases). The origin of this receptor is a man aged 18 to 35 who received the YFV17D yellow fever vaccine. This material consisted of PBMCs, taken 5 days after the yellow fever booster vaccination. The CDR3 bases are TGTGCCAGCAGTTACTCGGTTGGGAGGGGTCCCTTGTATGGCTACACCTTC. Translating it yields CASSYSVGRGPLYGYTF.